The TCR beta chain under discussion was sequenced for a study of cytomegalovirus exposure and HLA in healthy donors (dated by TCRdb to about 2017). As for the study more broadly: According to a later analysis, the approximately 120 validation repertoires were produced on the same platform as the 666 repertoires of the first cohort. The study aimed to test whether cataloging public T cell receptors could reveal signatures of past pathogen exposure. Besides the first cohort of around 670 subjects, a separate validation cohort made up of 90 to 150 different subjects was used. The study combined high-throughput TCR immunosequencing, statistical association of individual TCRs with disease status, and machine learning to predict cytomegalovirus infection status. The study at large found these results: While some public TCRs were present in many individuals, most TCR sequences turned up only very rarely across donors. The classifier was reported to diagnose cytomegalovirus status with high specificity and sensitivity in both the original cohort and the validation cohort. Three of the identified cytomegalovirus-associated TCR beta chains were confirmed in vitro to be specific for cytomegalovirus antigens. The study listed 164 TCR beta chains as associated with cytomegalovirus. A later analysis found that TCRs clustered in the first cohort also tended to co-occur in the 130 or so validation repertoires, with 90% to 95% of cluster scores above 0. The authors suggested that the approach could potentially be extended to other disease states and immunological phenotypes. A later analysis lacked HLA typing for the validation cohort, so it scored co-occurrence in that cohort across all 110 or so repertoires.

There are 15 amino acids in the CDR3, from cysteine to phenylalanine inclusive. The CDR3 DNA has 45 bases and is translated from base 1. From a lookup of the germline V gene (reference sequence), CDR1 and CDR2 are LNHNV and YYDKDF. V is shortened by 4 bases, J by 3 bases, and the region joining them spans 13 bases. The library was made by the immunoSEQ multiplex PCR assay. In the authors' own workflow: A statistical classification framework was built to diagnose cytomegalovirus status from the catalog of TCR beta chain sequences. TCRdb provides this immuneACCESS table in a form limited to in-frame rearrangements. Some clones are lacking; in checked studies, under half of them reflect an unresolved V gene, and why the rest are absent is not known. Clone size and V and J calls were adopted from that table, with D and trimming inferred from the DNA. Within this sample are about 64,000 clones, with 85% to 95% of them counted one time only. Roughly 6.3% of the sample is held by the ten biggest clonotypes.

Of note for this clone: Its antigen is currently not known. No much larger clone exists at a distance of one base, and base qualities are not known.

The donors belonged to the validation cohort of around 130 subjects, which was separate from the approximately 660-subject first cohort. The chain is made from TRBV15 and TRBJ1-5; tentative D gene TRBD1, with 6 bases matching. The sequence derives from a woman aged 18-30 years in good health and CMV-seropositive. Sequences were obtained from PBMCs. The DNA is as follows: TGTGCCACCAGCAAACTGGACAGAATCAATCAGCCCCAGCATTTT. Its translation is CATSKLDRINQPQHF. Reference TRBV15 and TRBJ1-5 proteins supply the regions before and after the CDR3; the full variable domain is: DAMVIQNPRYQVTQFGKPVTLSCSQTLNHNVMYWYQQKSSQAPKLLFHYYDKDFNNEADTPDNFQSRRPNTSFCFLDIRSPGLGDTAMYLCATSKLDRINQPQHFGDGTRLSIL.